The present entry profiles one TCR beta chain with its context. The data belong to a study of blood T cell repertoires in COVID-19. At the level of the study: Samples representing acute and convalescent COVID-19 were sourced from the United States, Italy and Spain. Sample material is recorded as cDNA or gDNA derived from T cells, B-cell-depleted T cells, or PBMCs.

Authors' processing steps: Amplification with reference gene primers provided the estimates of nucleated cell counts. Assay used: immunoSEQ multiplex PCR; TCRdb lists only in-frame clones, some missing. V and J calls plus clone size are reproduced from that table; the DNA served to infer D and trimming. The table shows 55,000 to 90,000 clones, with around 85% occurring only once. The germline CDR1 and CDR2 sequences are LGHDT and YNNKEL (reference sequence). Trimming pared 1 base from V and 0 bases from J, leaving 15 bases between. CDR3 length: 17 amino acids. The rearrangement joins TRBV3-1 (or the pseudogene TRBV3-2) to TRBJ2-5; D might be TRBD1 (6 bases). This clonotype was sampled from a woman of 80 years or more with active or convalescent COVID-19. The specimen sequenced was peripheral blood. This chain's CDR3 is CASSQAGTRPHQETQYF. The DNA for the CDR3 is TGTGCCAGCAGCCAAGCCGGGACAAGACCACACCAAGAGACCCAGTACTTC.